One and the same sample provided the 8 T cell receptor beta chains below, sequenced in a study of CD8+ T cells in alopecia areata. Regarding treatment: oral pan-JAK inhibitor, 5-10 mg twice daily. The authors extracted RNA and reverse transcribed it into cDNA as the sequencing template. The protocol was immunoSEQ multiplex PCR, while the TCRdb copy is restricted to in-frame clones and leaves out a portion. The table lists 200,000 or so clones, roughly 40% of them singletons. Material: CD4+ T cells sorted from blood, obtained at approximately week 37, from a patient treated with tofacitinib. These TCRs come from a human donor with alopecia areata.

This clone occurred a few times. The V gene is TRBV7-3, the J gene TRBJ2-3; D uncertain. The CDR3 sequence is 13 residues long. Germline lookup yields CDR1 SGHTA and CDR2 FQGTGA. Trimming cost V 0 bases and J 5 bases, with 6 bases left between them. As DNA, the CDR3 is TGTGCCAGCAGCTTAACGGCCTTAGATACGCAGTATTTT. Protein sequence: CASSLTALDTQYF.

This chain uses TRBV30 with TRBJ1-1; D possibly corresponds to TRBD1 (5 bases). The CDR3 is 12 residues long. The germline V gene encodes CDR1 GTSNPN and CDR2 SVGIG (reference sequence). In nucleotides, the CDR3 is TGTGCAGCCGGGGACCAGAACACTGAAGCTTTCTTT. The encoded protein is CAAGDQNTEAFF.

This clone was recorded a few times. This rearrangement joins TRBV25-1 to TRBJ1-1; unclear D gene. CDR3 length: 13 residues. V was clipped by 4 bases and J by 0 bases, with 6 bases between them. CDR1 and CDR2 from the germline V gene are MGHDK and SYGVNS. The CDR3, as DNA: TGTGCCAGCAGTGGGGTCCTGAACACTGAAGCTTTCTTT. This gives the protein CASSGVLNTEAFF.

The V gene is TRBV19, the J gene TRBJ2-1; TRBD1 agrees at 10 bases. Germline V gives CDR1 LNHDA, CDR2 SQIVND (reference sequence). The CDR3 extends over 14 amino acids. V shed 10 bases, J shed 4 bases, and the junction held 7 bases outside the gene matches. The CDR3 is CATNRGQGYNEQFF. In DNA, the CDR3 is TGTGCCACCAACCGGGGACAGGGGTACAATGAGCAGTTCTTC. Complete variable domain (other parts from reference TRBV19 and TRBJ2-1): DGGITQSPKYLFRKEGQNVTLSCEQNLNHDAMYWYRQDPGQGLRLIYYSQIVNDFQKGDIAEGYSVSREKKESFPLTVTSAQKNPTAFYLCATNRGQGYNEQFFGPGTRLTVL.

CDR3 in amino acids: CSVDRALMNTEAFF. The CDR3 DNA sequence: TGCAGCGTCGACAGGGCCCTCATGAACACTGAAGCTTTCTTT. The chain recombines TRBV29-1 with TRBJ1-1, with TRBD1 matching over 7 bases. The CDR3 has 14 amino acids. From germline, CDR1 is SQVTM and CDR2 ANQGSEA. V trimming: 6 bases; J trimming: 0 bases; junction bases outside the gene matches: 7.

In DNA form, the CDR3 reads TGTGCCAGCAGTCCCGGACAGGGAATAAAGAGCGGCTACACCTTC. Translating it yields CASSPGQGIKSGYTF. V gene TRBV27 combines with J gene TRBJ1-2; 8 bases agree with TRBD1. J lost 8 bases, V lost 5 bases, and 13 bases had no gene match. CDR3 length equals 15 residues. Germline V gene sequence: CDR1 MNHEY, CDR2 SMNVEV (reference sequence).

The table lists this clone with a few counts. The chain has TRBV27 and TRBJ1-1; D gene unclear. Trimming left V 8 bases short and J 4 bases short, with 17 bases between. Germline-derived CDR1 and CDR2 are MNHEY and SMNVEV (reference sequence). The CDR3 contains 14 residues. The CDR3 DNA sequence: TGTGCCAGCTACCTATTGAGCGGTAGCACTGAAGCTTTCTTT. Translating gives CASYLLSGSTEAFF.

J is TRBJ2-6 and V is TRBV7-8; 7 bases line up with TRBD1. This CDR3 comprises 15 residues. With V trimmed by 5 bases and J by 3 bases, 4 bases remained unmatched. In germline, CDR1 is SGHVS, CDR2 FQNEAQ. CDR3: CASSATGFGANVLTF. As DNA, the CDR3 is TGTGCCAGCAGCGCGACAGGGTTTGGGGCCAACGTCCTGACTTTC. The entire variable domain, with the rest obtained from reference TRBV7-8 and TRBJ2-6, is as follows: GAGVSQSPRYKVAKRGQDVALRCDPISGHVSLFWYQQALGQGPEFLTYFQNEAQLDKSGLPSDRFFAERPEGSVSTLKIQRTQQEDSAVYLCASSATGFGANVLTFGAGSRLTVL.